Reported below is one T cell receptor beta chain. Profiling relied on immunoSEQ multiplex PCR, and the TCRdb table lists in-frame clones only, not all of them. Of under 200,000 clones listed, approximately 90% were seen once; the top ten hold roughly 7.3%. This record comes from a study of blood T cell repertoires in COVID-19. CDR3 length equals 17 residues. V was cut by 0 bases and J by 4 bases, with 18 bases left in between. Germline V gives CDR1 LNHDA, CDR2 SQIVND (reference sequence). The material sequenced was peripheral blood. The sequence was collected from an elderly woman in a cohort sampled during active or convalescent COVID-19. J is TRBJ1-1 and V is TRBV19; maybe TRBD1 (6 bases). Here the CDR3 DNA reads TGTGCCAGTAGTATAGATCAGTGGGGGCACTTTGTCACTGAAGCTTTCTTT. It translates to CASSIDQWGHFVTEAFF.